This TCR beta chain is from a study of T cell clusters in autoimmune cytopenias. Study findings and constraints: TRB repertoire shifts in secondary cytopenia and chronic lymphocytic leukemia mostly reflected lymphoma, not autoimmunity. Clustering suggested that physiological T cell clusters were missing in primary autoimmune cytopenia patients.

Concerning this clonotype itself: What it binds is not known.

TRB rearrangements were amplified by touch-down multiplex PCR with mixed TRB-A/B primers. From its re-call of the multiplex PCR reads, TCRdb lists each CDR3 protein once, without DNA. This sample's table reports approximately 9,100 distinct CDR3 sequences. TRB amplification used 250 ng of peripheral blood genomic DNA. This clonotype originated in a human donor with an autoimmune cytopenia or autoimmune hepatitis (not recorded which). Sequenced material: peripheral blood.

The CDR3 spells CASSKGGLGLNSYGYTF. This chain joins TRBV19 and TRBJ1-2; there is no DNA to check the TCRdb D call of TRBD1. The CDR3 is 17 amino acids. The germline CDR1 and CDR2 sequences are LNHDA and SQIVND (reference sequence).